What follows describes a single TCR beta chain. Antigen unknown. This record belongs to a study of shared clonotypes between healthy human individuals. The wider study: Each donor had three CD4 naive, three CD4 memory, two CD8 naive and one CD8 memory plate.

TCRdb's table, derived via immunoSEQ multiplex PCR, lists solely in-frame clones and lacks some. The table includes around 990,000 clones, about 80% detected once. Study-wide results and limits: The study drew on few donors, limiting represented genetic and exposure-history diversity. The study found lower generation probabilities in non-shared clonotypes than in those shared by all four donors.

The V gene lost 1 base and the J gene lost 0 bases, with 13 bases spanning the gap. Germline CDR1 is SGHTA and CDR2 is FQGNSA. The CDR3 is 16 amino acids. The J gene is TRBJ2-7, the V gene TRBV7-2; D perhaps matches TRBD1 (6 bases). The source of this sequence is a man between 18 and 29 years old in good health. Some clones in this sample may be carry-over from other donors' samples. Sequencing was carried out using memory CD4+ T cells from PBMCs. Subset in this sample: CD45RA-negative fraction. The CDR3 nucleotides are TGTGCCAGCAGCTTAGGCCAGACAGGAAACTCCTACGAGCAGTACTTC. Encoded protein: CASSLGQTGNSYEQYF.